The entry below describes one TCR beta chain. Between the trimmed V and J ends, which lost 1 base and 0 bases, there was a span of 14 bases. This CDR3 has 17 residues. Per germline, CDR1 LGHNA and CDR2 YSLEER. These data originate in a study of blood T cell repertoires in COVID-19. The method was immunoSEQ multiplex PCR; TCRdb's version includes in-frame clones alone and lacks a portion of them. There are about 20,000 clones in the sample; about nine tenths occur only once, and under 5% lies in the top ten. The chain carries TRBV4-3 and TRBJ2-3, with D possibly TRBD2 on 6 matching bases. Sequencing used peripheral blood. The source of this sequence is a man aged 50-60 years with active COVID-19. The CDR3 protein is CASSQGAAGLSTDTQYF. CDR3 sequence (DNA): TGCGCCAGCAGCCAAGGGGCTGCGGGACTTAGCACAGATACGCAGTATTTT.